This entry features one T cell receptor (beta chain) sequence. Antigen: not known. Sequencing relied on a cDNA template that was reverse transcribed from extracted RNA. The assay was immunoSEQ multiplex PCR, and TCRdb's table has in-frame clones only and misses some. Among about 200,000 clones listed, around 65% were seen once. The data stem from a study of CD8+ T cells in alopecia areata. Study results and limitations: Patients shared TCRs less clearly than mice did, possibly owing to HLA.

Regarding treatment: oral pan-JAK inhibitor, 5-10 mg twice daily. Both peripheral blood and punch biopsies of lesional scalp skin were obtained from patients who had alopecia areata. The sequence came from a human donor with alopecia areata. The sample in question was CD4+ T cells sorted from blood, obtained at week 4, from a patient treated with tofacitinib.

CDR3 sequence reads: CASSQAGAETQYF. CDR3 nucleotides: TGCGCCAGCAGCCAAGCCGGGGCAGAGACCCAGTACTTC. The chain is built from TRBV4-1 and TRBJ2-5, with D possibly being TRBD1 or TRBD2 (5 bases each). CDR3 length: 13 residues. Trimming removed 1 base from V and 4 bases from J, with 7 bases in between. From germline, CDR1 is MGHRA and CDR2 YSYEKL.